A single sample is the source of the 13 T cell receptor beta chains below, sequenced in a study of CD8 T cells in ankylosing spondylitis. TCRdb redid the calling of the 5' RACE reads with MiXCR, one entry per CDR3 protein. The table shows approximately 43,000 distinct CDR3 sequences, with 3.5% to 4% occurring only once. Material: blood, either unsorted or a sorted T cell fraction (not recorded which). The receptors derive from a female donor with ankylosing spondylitis or in good health (not recorded which).

This clonotype occurred many times. The J gene is TRBJ1-1, the V gene TRBV9; D gene ambiguous. The CDR3 sequence is 13 residues long. Germline V gene data show CDR1 as SGDLS and CDR2 as YYNGEE. Trimming took off 0 bases at V and 6 bases at J, with 9 bases between the two ends. The CDR3 nucleotides are TGTGCCAGCAGCGTAGCCCCTAAATCTGAAGCTTTCTTT. Translating it yields CASSVAPKSEAFF.

Comments on this clonotype: Since a much larger clone is just one base distant, this may be a read error. The genes are TRBV9 and TRBJ2-3; 8 bases map to TRBD1. The CDR3 contains 16 residues. Germline V gives CDR1 SGDLS, CDR2 YYNGEE. CDR3 nucleotide sequence: TGTGCCAGCAGCGTAGGCCCCCCAGGGGGCACAAATACGCAGTATTTT. This translates into CASSVGPPGGTNTQYF.

This clonotype was detected ten times or more. V and J are TRBV9 and TRBJ1-2; D is perhaps TRBD1 (6 bases). Germline assignment: CDR1 SGDLS and CDR2 YYNGEE. Trimming stripped 3 bases from V and 4 bases from J, with 10 bases between. There are 13 residues in the CDR3. DNA for the CDR3: TGTGCCAGCAGCGACAGGGCAGGCTATGGCTACACCTTC. It is translated as CASSDRAGYGYTF. The entire variable domain, with the rest obtained from reference TRBV9 and TRBJ1-2, is as follows: DSGVTQTPKHLITATGQRVTLRCSPRSGDLSVYWYQQSLDQGLQFLIQYYNGEERAKGNILERFSAQQFPDLHSELNLSSLELGDSALYFCASSDRAGYGYTFGSGTRLTVV.

Many counts were recorded for this clonotype. The rearrangement links TRBV9 to TRBJ2-1, with D possibly TRBD1 on 7 matching bases. The CDR3 contains 16 residues. Germline CDR1 and CDR2: SGDLS and YYNGEE. Trimming cost V 0 bases and J 10 bases, with 20 bases left between them. The CDR3 protein is CASSVEIRGSGGEQFF. CDR3 DNA: TGTGCCAGCAGCGTAGAAATCCGGGGGTCAGGGGGGGAGCAGTTCTTC.

The sample holds a few counts of this clonotype. The rearrangement joins TRBV9 to TRBJ2-2; 10 nucleotides match TRBD2. CDR1 and CDR2 (germline): SGDLS, YYNGEE. The V segment lost 0 bases and the J segment 7 bases; nucleotides outside the gene matches: 6. There are 16 residues in the CDR3. In nucleotides, the CDR3 is TGTGCCAGCAGCGTAGGGCTAGCGGGGGCGTACGGGGAGCTGTTTTTT. It codes for CASSVGLAGAYGELFF.

This clonotype was picked up many times. The V call is TRBV9, the J call TRBJ2-1, with D tentatively TRBD1 (5 bases). V was cut by 3 bases and J by 6 bases, with 10 bases left in between. Germline values: CDR1 SGDLS, CDR2 YYNGEE. CDR3 length: 13 residues. CDR3 DNA: TGTGCCAGCAGCGCCAGGGTTTTCAATGAGCAGTTCTTC. It is translated as CASSARVFNEQFF.

This clonotype was picked up many times. CDR3 sequence (DNA): TGTGCCAGCAGCGTAGCGGACAGAGGGGAGACCCAGTACTTC. Its protein is CASSVADRGETQYF. The rearrangement uses TRBV9 and TRBJ2-5; D is possibly TRBD1 (6 bases). Trimming stripped 0 bases from V and 5 bases from J, with 11 bases between. Germline loops: CDR1 SGDLS, CDR2 YYNGEE. The CDR3 runs to 14 residues.

This clonotype was detected ten times or more. This chain connects TRBV9 to TRBJ1-4, with a possible D match to TRBD1 (6 bases). V was shortened by 3 bases and J by 10 bases, with 13 bases between the two germline ends. This CDR3 contains 13 residues. In germline, CDR1 is SGDLS, CDR2 YYNGEE. CDR3 sequence: CASSEGGRGKLFF. For the CDR3, the DNA is TGTGCCAGCAGCGAGGGGGGGAGAGGAAAACTGTTTTTT.

By sample fraction, this clonotype is medium-sized (0.01 to 0.1%). V and J are TRBV9 and TRBJ2-5; D is uncertain. The CDR3 has 15 amino acids. V lost 0 bases to trimming and J lost 0 bases, with 9 bases between them. The germline V gene encodes CDR1 SGDLS and CDR2 YYNGEE. The CDR3 spells CASSVVGSDQETQYF. Written as DNA, the CDR3 is TGTGCCAGCAGCGTAGTGGGATCGGACCAAGAGACCCAGTACTTC.

This clonotype was picked up many times. The chain recombines TRBV9 with TRBJ1-2, with 8 bases matching TRBD1. The J segment lost 5 bases and the V segment lost 2 bases, leaving 5 bases of the junction unmatched. There are 14 residues in the CDR3. Germline V lookup: CDR1 SGDLS, CDR2 YYNGEE. Here the CDR3 reads CASSVAGGQYGYTF. CDR3 nucleotide sequence: TGTGCCAGCAGCGTGGCAGGGGGCCAGTATGGCTACACCTTC.

This clonotype was counted many times. The rearrangement uses TRBV9 and TRBJ1-2; no clear D. V dropped 0 bases and J dropped 7 bases, with 13 bases sitting between them. This CDR3 spans 14 amino acids. The germline V gene encodes CDR1 SGDLS and CDR2 YYNGEE. This chain's CDR3 is CASSVDETLVGYTF. For the CDR3, the DNA is TGTGCCAGCAGCGTAGACGAGACGCTGGTTGGCTACACCTTC.

This clonotype has at least ten counts. The rearrangement links TRBV9 to TRBJ2-7; D uncertain. Germline-derived CDR1 and CDR2 are SGDLS and YYNGEE. CDR3 length: 14 amino acids. Trimming pared 4 bases from V and 2 bases from J, leaving 13 bases between. The CDR3 here is CASSPELVTYEQYF. The CDR3 DNA reads TGTGCCAGCAGCCCCGAGTTGGTCACCTACGAGCAGTACTTC.

The rearrangement links TRBV9 to TRBJ2-3; unclear D gene. CDR3 length equals 14 residues. Germline V gives CDR1 SGDLS, CDR2 YYNGEE. V shed 2 bases and J shed 4 bases, with 11 bases lying between them. CDR3: CASSVGVSPDTQYF. Written as DNA, the CDR3 is TGTGCCAGCAGCGTCGGAGTATCCCCAGATACGCAGTATTTT.